Below, one TCR beta chain is given with its context. This record comes from a study of identical twins. TCRdb re-analysed the 5' RACE reads in MiXCR, keeping a single row per CDR3 protein. The data hold hundreds of thousands of distinct CDR3 sequences, with about 7.1% observed a single time. The germline V gene encodes CDR1 SGHAT and CDR2 FQNNGV. There are 16 residues in the CDR3. Germline trimming cut 3 bases from V and 7 bases from J; bases unmatched to any gene: 4. This sample was also put to use in a study of yellow fever vaccine responses in identical twins.

This clonotype originated in a woman younger than 30 in good health. Material for sequencing was PBMCs. The chain has TRBV11-2 and TRBJ2-1, with 15 bases aligning to TRBD2. CDR3 residues: CASSFGTSGGRNEQFF. DNA for the CDR3: TGTGCCAGCAGCTTTGGGACTAGCGGGGGGCGGAATGAGCAGTTCTTC.